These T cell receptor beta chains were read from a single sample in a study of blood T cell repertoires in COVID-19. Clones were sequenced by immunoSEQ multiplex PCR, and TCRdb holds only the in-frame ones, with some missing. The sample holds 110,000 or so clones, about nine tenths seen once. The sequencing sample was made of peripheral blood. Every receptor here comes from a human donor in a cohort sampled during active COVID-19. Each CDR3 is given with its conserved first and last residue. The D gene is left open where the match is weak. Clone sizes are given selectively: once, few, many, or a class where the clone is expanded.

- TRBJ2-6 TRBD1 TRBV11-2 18 TGTGCCAGCAGACCCCAGGGACAGGGACTCTCTGGGGCCAACGTCCTGACTTTC CASRPQGQGLSGANVLTF
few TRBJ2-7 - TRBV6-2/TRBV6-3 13 TGTGCCAGCAGTTACCCCCCCGACTGGGAGCAGTACTTC CASSYPPDWEQYF
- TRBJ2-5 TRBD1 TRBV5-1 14 TGCGCCAGCAGCTTGGAATCGGGACAGAGGCCCCAGTACTTC CASSLESGQRPQYF
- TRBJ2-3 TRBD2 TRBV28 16 TGTGCCAGCAGTTTATCGGCTAGCGGAAGCACAGATACGCAGTATTTT CASSLSASGSTDTQYF
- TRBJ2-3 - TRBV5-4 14 TGTGCCAGCAGCAGGAGGGAGGGCACAGATACGCAGTATTTT CASSRREGTDTQYF
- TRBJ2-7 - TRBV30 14 TGTGCCTGGAGTGGCGGAGGGATGGGCTACGAGCAGTACTTC CAWSGGGMGYEQYF
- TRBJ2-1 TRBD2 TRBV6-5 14 TGTGCCATTTCGGTTAGCGGGGGAGGGTATGAGCAGTTCTTC CAISVSGGGYEQFF
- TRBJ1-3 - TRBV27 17 TGTGCCAGCAGTTCCCGTCGCGGAGGTAACTCTGGAAACACCATATATTTT CASSSRRGGNSGNTIYF
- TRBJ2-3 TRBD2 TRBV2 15 TGTGCCAGCAGCGGACTAGCGGGGGTCACAGATACGCAGTATTTT CASSGLAGVTDTQYF
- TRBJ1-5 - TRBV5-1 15 TGCGCCAGCAGCTTGGGGAGTTATAGCAATCAGCCCCAGCATTTT CASSLGSYSNQPQHF
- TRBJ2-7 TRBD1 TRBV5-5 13 TGTGCCAGCAGCTGGGACAGGGACTACGAGCAGTACTTC CASSWDRDYEQYF
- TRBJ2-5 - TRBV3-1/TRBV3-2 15 TGTGCCAGCAGCCAAGAATATTCAGGGGGGGAGACCCAGTACTTC CASSQEYSGGETQYF
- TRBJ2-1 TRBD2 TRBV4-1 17 TGCGCCAGCAGCCAAGATACGGGGGGGACACTGAGGAATGAGCAGTTCTTC CASSQDTGGTLRNEQFF
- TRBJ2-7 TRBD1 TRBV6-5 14 TGTGCCAGCAGGCTGGACAGGGCCAACTACGAGCAGTACTTC CASRLDRANYEQYF
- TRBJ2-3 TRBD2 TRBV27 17 TGTGCCAGCAGTTTAGTAGCGGGAGGGTTTTTCACAGATACGCAGTATTTT CASSLVAGGFFTDTQYF
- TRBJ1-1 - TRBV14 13 TGTGCCAGCAGCCAAGAGAGAGGGACTGAAGCTTTCTTT CASSQERGTEAFF
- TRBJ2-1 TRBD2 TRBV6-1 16 TGTGCCAGCAGTGGCCCCGGGACTAGCACCTACAATGAGCAGTTCTTC CASSGPGTSTYNEQFF
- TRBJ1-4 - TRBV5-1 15 TGCGCCAGCAGCTTGGACAGCCCAACTAATGAAAAACTGTTTTTT CASSLDSPTNEKLFF
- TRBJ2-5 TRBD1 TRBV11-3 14 TGTGCCAGCAGCAAACGGGACAGCCAAGAGACCCAGTACTTC CASSKRDSQETQYF
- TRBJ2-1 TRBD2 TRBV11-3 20 TGTGCCAGCAGCTTAGCGAGACTAGCGGGAGGAAGAAGCTCCTACAATGAGCAGTTCTTC CASSLARLAGGRSSYNEQFF
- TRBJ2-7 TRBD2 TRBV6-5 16 TGTGCCAGCAGTTACTCGTTCAGCGGGAGGGCCTACGAGCAGTACTTC CASSYSFSGRAYEQYF
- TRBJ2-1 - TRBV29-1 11 TGCAGCGTTGAACCGGGTAGTGAGCAGTTCTTC CSVEPGSEQFF
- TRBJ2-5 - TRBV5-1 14 TGCGCCAGCAGCTTCGCAGGGCTCCAAGAGACCCAGTACTTC CASSFAGLQETQYF
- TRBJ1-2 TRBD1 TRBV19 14 TGTGCCAGTAGTACGGACAGGGGGGACTATGGCTACACCTTC CASSTDRGDYGYTF
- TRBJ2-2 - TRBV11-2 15 TGTGCCAGCAGCTTAACCACTTCGAACACCGGGGAGCTGTTTTTT CASSLTTSNTGELFF
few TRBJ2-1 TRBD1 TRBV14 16 TGTGCCAGCAGCCAAGGGACAGGGGGCAGGACCAATGAGCAGTTCTTC CASSQGTGGRTNEQFF
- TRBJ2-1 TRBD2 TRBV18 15 TGTGCCAGCTCACCACGTGGCGGGAGAGTCGATGAGCAGTTCTTC CASSPRGGRVDEQFF
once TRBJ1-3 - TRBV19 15 TGTGCCAGTAGTATTAGCGGGAACTCTGGAAACACCATATATTTT CASSISGNSGNTIYF
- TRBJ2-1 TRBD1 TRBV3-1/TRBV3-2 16 TGTGCCAGCAGCCAATTTCCGGGACAGGGGGCCAATGAGCAGTTCTTC CASSQFPGQGANEQFF
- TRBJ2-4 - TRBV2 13 TGTGCCAGCACGGACAGCATTTGGAACATTCAGTACTTC CASTDSIWNIQYF
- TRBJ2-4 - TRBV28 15 TGTGCCAGCAGGGGGCACACTATAGCCAAAAACATTCAGTACTTC CASRGHTIAKNIQYF
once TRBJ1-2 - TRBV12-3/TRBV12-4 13 TGTGCCAGCAGTCCCGCACGGGTAGGTGGCTACACCTTC CASSPARVGGYTF
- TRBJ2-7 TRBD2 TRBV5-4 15 TGTGCCAGCAGTTCCAGGACTAGCGGTTACTACGAGCAGTACTTC CASSSRTSGYYEQYF
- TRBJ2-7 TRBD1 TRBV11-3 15 TGTGCCAGCAGCTCTCAAGGACAGGGGATGTGGGAGCAGTACTTC CASSSQGQGMWEQYF
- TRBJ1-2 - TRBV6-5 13 TGTGCCAGCAGGTCAACAGGTTTCTATGGCTACACCTTC CASRSTGFYGYTF
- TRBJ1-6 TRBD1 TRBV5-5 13 TGTGCCAGCAGGGGACAGGGGAATTCACCCCTCCACTTT CASRGQGNSPLHF
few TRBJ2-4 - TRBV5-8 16 TGTGCCAGCAGGTATGAGGCGGGTTTATCTTCGAACATTCAGTACTTC CASRYEAGLSSNIQYF
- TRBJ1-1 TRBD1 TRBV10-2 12 TGCGCCAGCAGTGAGTTGGGACAGGGGGCTTTCTTT CASSELGQGAFF
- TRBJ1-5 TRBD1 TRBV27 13 TGTGCCAGCAGGCGACAGGGTAATCAGCCCCAGCATTTT CASRRQGNQPQHF
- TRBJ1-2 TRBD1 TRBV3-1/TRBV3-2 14 TGTGCCAGCAGCCTGGACAGGGTGTCTTTCTCGTACACCTTC CASSLDRVSFSYTF
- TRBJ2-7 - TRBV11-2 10 TGTGCCAGCAGCCTATACGAGCAGTACTTC CASSLYEQYF
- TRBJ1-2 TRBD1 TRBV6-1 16 TGTGCCAGCAGTGAGGGGCATACAGGGGACACCTATGGCTACACCTTC CASSEGHTGDTYGYTF
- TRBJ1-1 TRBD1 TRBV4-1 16 TGCGCCAGCAGCCAAGTGGAGACAGGGTCGGGCACTGAAGCTTTCTTT CASSQVETGSGTEAFF
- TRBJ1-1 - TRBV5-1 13 TGCGCCAGCAGCTTGCGGGGGGAAACTGAAGCTTTCTTT CASSLRGETEAFF
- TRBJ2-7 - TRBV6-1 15 TGTGCCAGCAGTGAAGGCCTCGTGACACGCTACGAGCAGTACTTC CASSEGLVTRYEQYF